This note documents a single T cell receptor (beta chain) sequence. With 5 bases removed from V and 0 bases from J, the gap between germline ends came to 16 bases. In germline, CDR1 is SGHVS, CDR2 FNYEAQ. The CDR3 runs 17 residues. The entry originates in a study of early stage breast cancer tumors. Libraries were prepared by immunoSEQ multiplex PCR; TCRdb keeps only in-frame clonotypes and omits some of them. Counted here are roughly 25,000 clones, about two thirds occurring once; the ten biggest clones make up about 9.9%. Sequenced sample: breast tumor tissue. This chain connects TRBV7-6 to TRBJ2-2; tentatively, D is TRBD1 (5 bases). The sequence was collected from a person in their sixties or seventies with breast cancer. This CDR3 reads CASSHPPDSANTGELFF. As DNA, the CDR3 is TGTGCCAGCAGCCATCCCCCAGACAGCGCGAACACCGGGGAGCTGTTTTTT.